This T cell receptor (beta chain) was sequenced during a study of blood T cell repertoires in COVID-19. Overall study: The analysed material was cDNA or gDNA that came from T cells, B-cell-depleted T cells, or PBMCs.

CDR3 length equals 15 residues. Germline V gene data show CDR1 as LGHDT and CDR2 as YNNKEL (reference sequence). V lost 6 bases, J lost 0 bases, and 9 bases lay in between. Those enrolled, adults aged 18 to 89 years, came from fewer than 25 US areas. The table came from immunoSEQ multiplex PCR; TCRdb's copy has only in-frame clones and leaves some out. Of 190,000 or so clones listed, about 82% were seen once; the top ten hold more than 7.5%. This chain uses TRBV3-1 (or the pseudogene TRBV3-2) with TRBJ1-6; possible D gene TRBD1, 5 bases. The specimen was PBMCs or T cells enriched from blood (not recorded which). The sequence derives from a woman in her twenties or thirties who had recovered from COVID-19. This CDR3 is CASREGSSYNSPLHF. The CDR3 nucleotides read TGTGCCAGCAGGGAGGGGAGCTCCTATAATTCACCCCTCCACTTT.